This record concerns one T cell receptor (beta chain) sequence. The table came from immunoSEQ multiplex PCR; TCRdb's copy has only in-frame clones and leaves some out. The sample has approximately 100,000 clones, 58% seen once. The source of the sample is a study of cytotoxic CD8 clonotypes in ibrutinib-treated CLL. Study at large: Samples had a mean of approximately 240,000 productive templates and around 90,000 productive rearrangements.

With 1 base removed from V and 2 bases from J, the gap between germline ends came to 8 bases. The CDR3 consists of 15 residues. Germline CDR1 reads MGHDK; CDR2 reads SYGVNS. This sequence joins TRBV25-1 and TRBJ2-2; D not resolved. The TCR originated in a human donor with chronic lymphocytic leukemia. The specimen was PBMCs, collected after 24 months of ibrutinib treatment. The CDR3 nucleotides are TGTGCCAGCAGTGAATCGGAGACAAACACCGGGGAGCTGTTTTTT. Translating it yields CASSESETNTGELFF.